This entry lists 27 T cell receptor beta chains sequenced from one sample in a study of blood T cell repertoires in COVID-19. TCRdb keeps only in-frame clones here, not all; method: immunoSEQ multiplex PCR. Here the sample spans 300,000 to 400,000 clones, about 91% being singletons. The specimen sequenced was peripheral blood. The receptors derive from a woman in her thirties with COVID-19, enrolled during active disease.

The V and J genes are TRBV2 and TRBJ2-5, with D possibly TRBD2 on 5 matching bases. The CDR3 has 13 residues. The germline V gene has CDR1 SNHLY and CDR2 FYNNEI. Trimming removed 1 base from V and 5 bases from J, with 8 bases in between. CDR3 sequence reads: CASSEGTWETQYF. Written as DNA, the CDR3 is TGTGCCAGCAGTGAAGGGACTTGGGAGACCCAGTACTTC.

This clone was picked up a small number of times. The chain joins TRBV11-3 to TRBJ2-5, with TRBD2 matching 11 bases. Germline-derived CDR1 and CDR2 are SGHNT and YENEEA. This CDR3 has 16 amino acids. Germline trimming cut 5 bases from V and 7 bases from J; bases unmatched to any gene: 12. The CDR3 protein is CASSPAASGGRGTQYF. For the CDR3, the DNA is TGTGCCAGCAGCCCAGCGGCTAGCGGGGGGCGGGGGACCCAGTACTTC.

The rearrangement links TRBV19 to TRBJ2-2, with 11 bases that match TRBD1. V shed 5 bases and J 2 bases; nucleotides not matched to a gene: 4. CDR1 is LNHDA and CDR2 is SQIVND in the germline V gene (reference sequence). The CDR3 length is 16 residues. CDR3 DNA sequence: TGTGCCAGTAGTCCAGGACAGGGGGCCAACACCGGGGAGCTGTTTTTT. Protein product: CASSPGQGANTGELFF.

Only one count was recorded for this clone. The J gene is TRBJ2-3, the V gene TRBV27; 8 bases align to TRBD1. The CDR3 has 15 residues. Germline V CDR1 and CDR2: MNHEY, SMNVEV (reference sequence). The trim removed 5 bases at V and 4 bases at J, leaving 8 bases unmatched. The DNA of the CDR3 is TGTGCCAGCAGTCTTCGGACAGGGATATCAGATACGCAGTATTTT. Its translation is CASSLRTGISDTQYF.

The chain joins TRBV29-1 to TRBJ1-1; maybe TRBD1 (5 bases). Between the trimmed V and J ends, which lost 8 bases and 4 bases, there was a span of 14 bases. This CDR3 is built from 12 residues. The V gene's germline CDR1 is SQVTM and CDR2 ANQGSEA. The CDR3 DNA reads TGCAGCTCCGGGGTCGGGGGCACTGAAGCTTTCTTT. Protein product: CSSGVGGTEAFF.

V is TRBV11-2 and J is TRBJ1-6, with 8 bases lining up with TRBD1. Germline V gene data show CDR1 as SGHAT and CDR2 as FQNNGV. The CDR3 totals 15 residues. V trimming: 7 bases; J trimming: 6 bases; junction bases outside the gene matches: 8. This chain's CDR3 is CASTRTGSSNSPLHF. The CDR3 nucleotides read TGTGCCAGCACCAGGACAGGGAGCAGTAATTCACCCCTCCACTTT.

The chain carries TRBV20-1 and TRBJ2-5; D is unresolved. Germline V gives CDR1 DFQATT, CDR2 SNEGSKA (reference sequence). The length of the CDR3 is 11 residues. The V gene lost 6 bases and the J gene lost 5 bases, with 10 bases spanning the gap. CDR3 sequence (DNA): TGCAGTGCCCTCCCCCGGGAGACCCAGTACTTC. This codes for CSALPRETQYF.

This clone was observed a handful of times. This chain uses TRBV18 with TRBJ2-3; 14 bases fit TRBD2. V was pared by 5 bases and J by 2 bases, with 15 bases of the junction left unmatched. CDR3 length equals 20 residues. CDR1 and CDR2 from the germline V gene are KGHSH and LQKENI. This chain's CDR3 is CASSLIPGLAGVSDTDTQYF. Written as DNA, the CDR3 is TGTGCCAGCTCATTAATTCCGGGACTAGCGGGGGTGTCCGACACAGATACGCAGTATTTT.

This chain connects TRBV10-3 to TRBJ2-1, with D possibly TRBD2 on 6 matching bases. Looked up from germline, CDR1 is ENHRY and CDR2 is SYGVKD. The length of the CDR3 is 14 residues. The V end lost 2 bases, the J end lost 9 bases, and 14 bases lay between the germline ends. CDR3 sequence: CAISEGTQNGEQFF. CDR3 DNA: TGTGCCATCAGTGAGGGGACTCAAAACGGTGAGCAGTTCTTC.

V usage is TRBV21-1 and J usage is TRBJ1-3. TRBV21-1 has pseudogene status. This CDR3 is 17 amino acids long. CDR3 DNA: TGTGCCAGCAGCAAGGAGAAACGGGAGACGGGGGGAAACACCATATATTTT. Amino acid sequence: CASSKEKRETGGNTIYF.

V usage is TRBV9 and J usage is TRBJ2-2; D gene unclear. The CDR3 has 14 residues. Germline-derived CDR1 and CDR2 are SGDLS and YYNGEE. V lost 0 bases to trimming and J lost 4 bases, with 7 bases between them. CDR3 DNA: TGTGCCAGCAGCGTAGTACAGTCCACCGGGGAGCTGTTTTTT. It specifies CASSVVQSTGELFF.

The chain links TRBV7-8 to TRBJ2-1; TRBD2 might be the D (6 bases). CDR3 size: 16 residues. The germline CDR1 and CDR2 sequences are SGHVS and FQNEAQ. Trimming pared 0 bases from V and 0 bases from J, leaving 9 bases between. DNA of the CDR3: TGTGCCAGCAGCTTAGCACTAGCCATCTCCTACAATGAGCAGTTCTTC. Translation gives CASSLALAISYNEQFF.

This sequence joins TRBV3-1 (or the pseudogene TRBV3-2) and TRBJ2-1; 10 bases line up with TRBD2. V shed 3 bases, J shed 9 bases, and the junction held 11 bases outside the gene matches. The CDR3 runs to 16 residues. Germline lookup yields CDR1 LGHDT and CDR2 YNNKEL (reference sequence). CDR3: CASSQQSGGAYGEQFF. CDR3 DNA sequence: TGTGCCAGCAGCCAGCAGAGCGGGGGGGCCTATGGTGAGCAGTTCTTC.

CDR3 loop: CASSPEDRGFQSSYNEQFF. CDR3 in DNA: TGTGCCAGCTCACCAGAGGACAGGGGGTTTCAGAGCTCCTACAATGAGCAGTTCTTC. V usage is TRBV18 and J usage is TRBJ2-1, with 10 bases lining up with TRBD1. Germline lookup yields CDR1 KGHSH and CDR2 LQKENI. The length of the CDR3 is 19 residues. Trimming at V came to 2 bases and at J to 0 bases, leaving 10 bases not matched to a gene.

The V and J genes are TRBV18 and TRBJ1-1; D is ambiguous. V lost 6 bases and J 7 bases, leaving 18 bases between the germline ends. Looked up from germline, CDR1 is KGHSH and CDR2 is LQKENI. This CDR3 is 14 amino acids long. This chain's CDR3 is CASSPAAGTYEAFF. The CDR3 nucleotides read TGTGCCAGCTCTCCCGCCGCGGGAACGTATGAAGCTTTCTTT.

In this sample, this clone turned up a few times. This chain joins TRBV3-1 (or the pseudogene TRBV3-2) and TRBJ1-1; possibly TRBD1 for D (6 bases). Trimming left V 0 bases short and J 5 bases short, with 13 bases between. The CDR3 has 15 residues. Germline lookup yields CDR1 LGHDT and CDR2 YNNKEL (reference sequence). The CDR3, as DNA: TGTGCCAGCAGCCAAGATCTCAGGGGTGATACTGAAGCTTTCTTT. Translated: CASSQDLRGDTEAFF.

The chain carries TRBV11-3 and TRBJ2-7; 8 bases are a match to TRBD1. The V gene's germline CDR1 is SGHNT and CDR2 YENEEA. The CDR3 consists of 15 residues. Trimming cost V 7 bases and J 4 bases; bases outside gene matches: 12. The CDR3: CASIFLRDRNYEQYF. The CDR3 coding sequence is TGTGCCAGCATCTTCCTCCGGGACAGGAATTACGAGCAGTACTTC.

CDR3 DNA: TGTGCCAGCAGCTCCCTCCCGGACAGGGGGGTGAGTGGCTACACCTTC. Its protein product is CASSSLPDRGVSGYTF. This chain joins TRBV7-9 and TRBJ1-2, with 10 bases identical to TRBD1. The CDR3 runs to 16 residues. J gave up 7 bases and V 4 bases, and 12 bases lay outside the gene matches. CDR1 and CDR2 from the germline V gene are SEHNR and FQNEAQ (reference sequence).

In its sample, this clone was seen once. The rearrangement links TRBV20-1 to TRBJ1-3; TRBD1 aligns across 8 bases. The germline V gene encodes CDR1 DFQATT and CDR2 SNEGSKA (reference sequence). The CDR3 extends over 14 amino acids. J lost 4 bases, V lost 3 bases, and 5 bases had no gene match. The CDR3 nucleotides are TGCAGTGCTAGTTTCAGGGGGCTCGGAAACACCATATATTTT. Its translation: CSASFRGLGNTIYF.

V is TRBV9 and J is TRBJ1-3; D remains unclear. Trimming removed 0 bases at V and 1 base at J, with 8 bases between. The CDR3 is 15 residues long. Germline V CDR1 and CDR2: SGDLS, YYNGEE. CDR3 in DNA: TGTGCCAGCAGCGTAGACTACGCTTCTGGAAACACCATATATTTT. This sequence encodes CASSVDYASGNTIYF.

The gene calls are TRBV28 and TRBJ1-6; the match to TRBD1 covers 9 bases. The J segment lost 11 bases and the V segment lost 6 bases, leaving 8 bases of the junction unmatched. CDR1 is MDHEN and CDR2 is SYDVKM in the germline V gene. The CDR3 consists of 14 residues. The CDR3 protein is CASRLPGQGAPLHF. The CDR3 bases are TGTGCCAGCAGACTCCCGGGACAGGGTGCACCCCTCCACTTT.

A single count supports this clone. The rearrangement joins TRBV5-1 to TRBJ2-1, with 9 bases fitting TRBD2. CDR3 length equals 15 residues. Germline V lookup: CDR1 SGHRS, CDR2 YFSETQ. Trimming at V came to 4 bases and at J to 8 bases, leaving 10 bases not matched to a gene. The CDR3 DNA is TGCGCCAGCAGCCCACCGGGACTAGCTCACGATGAGCAGTTCTTC. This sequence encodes CASSPPGLAHDEQFF.

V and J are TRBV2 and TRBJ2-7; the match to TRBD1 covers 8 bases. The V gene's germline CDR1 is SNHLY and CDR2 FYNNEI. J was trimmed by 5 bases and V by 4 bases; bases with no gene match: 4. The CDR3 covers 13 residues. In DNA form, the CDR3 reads TGTGCCAGCAGTGGGACAGGGTACCACGAGCAGTACTTC. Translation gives CASSGTGYHEQYF.

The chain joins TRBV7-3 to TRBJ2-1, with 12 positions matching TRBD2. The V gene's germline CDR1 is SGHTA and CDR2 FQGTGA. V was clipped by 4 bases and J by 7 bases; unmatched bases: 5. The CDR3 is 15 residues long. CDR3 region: CASSSTSGGRNEQFF. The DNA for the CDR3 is TGTGCCAGCAGCTCAACTAGCGGGGGGCGGAATGAGCAGTTCTTC.

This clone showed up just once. The CDR3 loop reads CASSYDGGRYGYTF. The CDR3 DNA sequence: TGTGCCAGCAGTTACGATGGGGGGAGGTACGGCTACACCTTC. The chain uses TRBV6-5 and TRBJ1-2, with D tentatively TRBD1 (5 bases). The length of the CDR3 is 14 residues. V was pared by 2 bases and J by 8 bases, with 15 bases between. Germline V gene sequence: CDR1 MNHEY, CDR2 SVGAGI.

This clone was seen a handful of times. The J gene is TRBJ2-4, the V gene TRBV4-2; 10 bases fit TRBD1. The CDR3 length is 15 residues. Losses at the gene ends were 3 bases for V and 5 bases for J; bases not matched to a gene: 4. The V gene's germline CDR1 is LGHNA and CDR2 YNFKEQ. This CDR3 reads CASSQRQGAENIQYF. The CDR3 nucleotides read TGTGCCAGCAGCCAGCGACAGGGGGCGGAAAACATTCAGTACTTC.

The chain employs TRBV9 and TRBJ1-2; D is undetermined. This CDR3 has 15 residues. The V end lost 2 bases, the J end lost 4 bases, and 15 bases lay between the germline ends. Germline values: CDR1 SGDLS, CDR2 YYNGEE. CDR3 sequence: CASSVYPTRIYGYTF. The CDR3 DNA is TGTGCCAGCAGCGTGTACCCCACGCGAATCTATGGCTACACCTTC.